This TCR beta chain was sequenced during a study of glioma-infiltrating T cells after dendritic cell vaccination (dated by TCRdb to 2016 to 2017). A note on the overall study: Of the 15 or so glioblastoma patients in the cohort, all drawn from Phase I and II dendritic cell vaccination trials, 9 were newly diagnosed and 6 had recurrent disease. Patients received three intradermal dendritic cell vaccine injections at biweekly intervals in the arm below the axilla. In glioblastoma patients vaccinated with dendritic cells, deep sequencing of TCR beta CDR3 regions served to measure the amount of tumor-infiltrating lymphocytes and to compare repertoires between tumor and blood. Survival after dendritic cell vaccination was correlated with TCR sequencing metrics, including TIL content and tumor-blood repertoire overlap. The vaccine consisted of monocyte-derived dendritic cells cultured about 7 days with IL-4 and GM-CSF, then pulsed overnight with autologous tumor lysate. Between about 2002 and 2013, the patients were given dendritic cell vaccination pulsed with autologous tumor lysate. On the study overall, not on this receptor specifically: The cohort was small and heterogeneous, few patients had complete blood and tumor sets, and even fewer had initial-recurrent tumor pairs. Higher estimated pretreatment TIL content predicted longer time to progression and overall survival after dendritic cell vaccination. TCR clonality showed no direct relationship with survival, which suggests that a diverse polyclonal response may be important. The response model built on TCR overlap across three groups was characterized as speculative, with prospective validation still needed.

With respect to this clone: The antigen it binds to is not known. The sample holds no much larger clone one base away, and base qualities are not on file.

The immunoSEQ assay amplified TCRB CDR3 regions from around 2 micrograms of genomic DNA, or from all available DNA when less than that amount was available. The multiplex PCR relied on 60 forward primers for TCR V beta segments and 13 reverse primers for J beta segments. To estimate reads per starting template, synthetic control templates were spiked into each sample at limiting dilution. The Illumina HiSeq System generated 87 bp sequencing reads. Per the authors' processing: PCR and sequencing errors were removed by merging closely related sequences with a nearest neighbor algorithm. TCR overlap was defined as the percentage of unique tumor TCR beta sequences that were also found in the peripheral blood of the same patient. This immuneACCESS table, as held by TCRdb, lists in-frame sequences with V and J called but not all clones. Of the missing ones, under half trace to an unresolved V gene in checked studies; the others have no known cause. V, J and clone size are those of that table, while D and trimming were read from the DNA. The sample records under 100,000 clones, 75% to 85% of which are singletons. The ten largest clones represent 6% of the sample.

Patients were selected on the basis of adequate residual fresh-frozen tumor tissue and more than two years of available survival data. Although molecular status otherwise differed among the glioblastoma patients, no patient had an isocitrate dehydrogenase mutation. PBMC were collected before vaccination, two weeks after the third vaccination, and at tumor progression if progression occurred. Genomic DNA was extracted with the Qiagen DNeasy Blood extraction Kit. The sequence was collected from a human donor with glioblastoma. Specimen: blood, collected before dendritic cell vaccination.

At the DNA level, the sequence is TGTGCCAGCAGGCTGCTCACTAGCGGAAGCTCCTACGAGCAGTACTTC. Its protein reads: CASRLLTSGSSYEQYF. The rearranged segments are TRBV6-6 and TRBJ2-7; TRBD2 lines up with 8 middle nucleotides. CDR1 and CDR2, looked up from the germline V gene (reference sequence), are MNHNY and SVGAGI. V is pruned by 6 bases and J by 0 bases, leaving 10 bases of the junction without a gene match. The CDR3, from cysteine to phenylalanine, totals 16 residues. Left in the record is the CDR3 DNA by itself, 48 bases read in frame from the first base.